This T cell receptor (beta chain) was captured by sequencing in a study of PD-1 blockade in mismatch repair-deficient tumors. The assay was immunoSEQ multiplex PCR, and TCRdb's table has in-frame clones only and misses some. The table records about 40,000 clones, around 79% of them present only once. Mismatch repair deficiency was confirmed in all patients, by PCR or immunohistochemistry. This clonotype was obtained from an adult with mismatch repair-deficient cancer. The sequences come from peripheral blood, collected 4 weeks after starting pembrolizumab.

CDR3 sequence reads: CASSSSGRASDTQYF. Here the CDR3 DNA reads TGTGCCAGCAGCAGCAGCGGGAGGGCCTCAGATACGCAGTATTTT. The gene calls are TRBV11-2 and TRBJ2-3; TRBD2 aligns across 10 bases. The CDR3 extends over 15 amino acids. V dropped 5 bases and J dropped 4; count of bases not matched to a gene: 6. CDR1 and CDR2 from the germline V gene are SGHAT and FQNNGV.